This TCR beta chain is drawn from a study of human T cells and chemical hapten exposure (dated by TCRdb to the early 2020s). Study-wide context: For sensitization, 2% DPC in acetone was applied to a roughly 2 cm by roughly 2 cm area of upper inner arm skin. Weekly therapeutic DPC doses were additionally applied to the scalp of patients throughout the approximately 23-week study period. The mostly female patient cohort included alopecia areata with under or over 50% scalp involvement, alopecia totalis and alopecia universalis. Peripheral blood TCR repertoire changes were tracked in vivo in alopecia patients during primary and secondary sensitization to the hapten diphenylcyclopropenone (DPC). Blood for TCR sequencing was provided by twenty-nine alopecia patients at one to four time points (pre-sensitization, 2, 6 and 24 weeks). Patch testing was performed on the upper back with Finn chambers containing 0.01% DPC, and the patch tests were scored after 6 days according to International Contact Dermatitis Research Group standards. Patient blood was sampled pre-sensitization (week 0) and at 2, 6 and about 24 weeks after DPC sensitization. Libraries were pooled for sequencing, and per-sample TCR yields varied mainly because of small differences in library volumes within the pool. The full study reports these points: Expanded TCRs formed significantly more large CDR3 similarity clusters than pre-sensitization or healthy control sets, consistent with antigen-driven responses. Because all patients had alopecia, a presumed autoimmune disease, the immune response of the patients might differ from that of healthy individuals. The number of PT1 expanded TCRs positively correlated with patch test score, significant at thresholds 8, 16 and 32 but not 4. Repeated subsampling changed both the strength of the expansion versus patch-test correlation and the threshold at which the correlation became significant. The number of TCRs above 1 in 1000 frequency did not change with DPC sensitization; there was no evidence of global repertoire structure alterations.

Sample time point, as interpreted from the label and publication: patch test 1, 2 weeks after DPC sensitization. Reading the label with the study, this specimen's treatment or condition is: therapeutic diphenylcyclopropenone sensitization with weekly scalp DPC. At each patch-test visit, blood was drawn before the patch test was applied. Patients were considered eligible if aged 18 to 70, diagnosed with alopecia and deemed suitable for DPC therapy, and patients were excluded if pregnant. Total RNA was extracted from unfractionated whole blood that had been collected in Tempus Blood RNA tubes. Library prep was done by RACE. The data were produced on a NextSeq 500. Library preparation attached unique molecular identifiers to individual cDNA molecules for quantitative, reproducible TCR counting. Both TCR alpha and TCR beta chains were sequenced from each blood RNA sample. Regarding the original processing steps: The median number of TCRs per sample was approximately 93,000, ranging from roughly 23,224 to 690,600. V, J and CDR3 annotation of the TCR reads was performed with the Decombinator software suite. For the PS versus PT1 abundance plots, all samples were subsampled to the same number of TCRs (28,000). TCRs were defined as expanded if absent before sensitization and observed at least eight times at the 2-week time point. TCRdb handled the public reads itself, with Q25 trimming in fastp and clone calling in MiXCR, and kept productive beta chains. Every CDR3 protein is listed once, alongside the most common genes and DNA of its rows. The V and J calls were not made by the authors but by TCRdb's processing. Across this sample there are about 14,000 distinct CDR3 sequences, with roughly 15% seen only once. Of the sample, 7.2% is held by the ten largest clones.

V lost 2 bases and J lost 7 bases, and the count of bases not matched to a germline gene is 8. Measured from the cysteine to the phenylalanine, the CDR3 is 15 residues long. Only the CDR3 part of the read is kept: 45 bases, read in frame from the first base. Sequences MNHNS (CDR1) and SASEGT (CDR2) are obtained from the germline V gene. This clonotype showed up many times. Its binding antigen is unknown. No base qualities exist here, and no much larger clone lies one base off it. The receptor chain draws on TRBV6-1 and TRBJ1-2, and 9 junction bases match TRBD1. The receptor was derived from a woman aged 25-40 years with alopecia areata. Some clones in this sample may be carry-over from other donors' samples. The source material was whole blood, sampled in connection with sensitization to the hapten diphenylcyclopropenone (DPC). The CDR3 protein: CASSESGQGRFGYTF. The DNA sequence follows: TGTGCCAGCAGTGAATCGGGACAGGGAAGATTTGGCTACACCTTC.